This T cell receptor (beta chain) was profiled in a study of blood T cells in healthy people across ages. CDR3 length: 13 amino acids. The germline V gene encodes CDR1 LNHNV and CDR2 YYDKDF (reference sequence). Trimming took 0 bases from V and 13 from J, leaving 12 bases between them. Then a second PCR, running about 7 to 11 cycles, was carried out with a sample-barcoded 5' primer and a J-beta primer mix. Each TCR beta cDNA got a 12-nucleotide random molecular identifier. MiXCR was run by TCRdb on the 5' RACE reads, yielding one entry per CDR3 protein. The top ten hold 20% to 25% of the sample, which has around 580,000 distinct CDR3 sequences, roughly 48% seen once. Donor samples were obtained from healthy Caucasian individuals from Russia, aged 6 to 90. The authors drew approximately 10 milliliters of peripheral blood from each donor. Extraction of total RNA produced a minimum of 5 micrograms from each sample.

Sequenced material: blood. This TCR came from an elderly man in good health. The chain recombines TRBV15 with TRBJ1-4; D is unclear. As DNA, the CDR3 is TGTGCCACCAGCAGAGATCGAGGGTTGGGACTGTTTTTT. Translation: CATSRDRGLGLFF.